Sequencing of this TCR beta chain was carried out in a study of cytomegalovirus exposure and HLA in healthy donors. The PCR was carried out with 60 Vbeta primers and 13 Jbeta primers. Sequenced by immunoSEQ multiplex PCR; TCRdb stores in-frame clones only, minus some. The sample contains 140,000 to 150,000 clones, approximately 80% of which appear only once. The clonotype originates from a woman in her 40s in good health and CMV-seropositive. Material for sequencing was PBMCs.

The CDR3 DNA reads as TGTGCCAGCAGTGAGGCGGGGGACTCCTACGAGCAGTACTTC. Translated, it gives CASSEAGDSYEQYF. This rearrangement joins TRBV6-6 to TRBJ2-7; 7 bases agree with TRBD2. The length of the CDR3 is 14 residues. The V gene's germline CDR1 is MNHNY and CDR2 SVGAGI (reference sequence). J was trimmed by 0 bases and V by 5 bases; bases with no gene match: 4.